Presented here are 19 T cell receptor beta chains from one specimen sequenced in a study of blood T cell repertoires in COVID-19. The assay was immunoSEQ multiplex PCR, and TCRdb's table has in-frame clones only and misses some. The sample lists fewer than 250,000 clones, roughly 86% occurring once. Sequencing was done on a sample of peripheral blood. The receptor set was obtained from a man aged 60 to 75 with acute or convalescent COVID-19.

V is TRBV5-1 and J is TRBJ2-2, with D unresolved. This CDR3 region has 14 residues. Trimming removed 0 bases at V and 5 bases at J, with 8 bases between. Germline values: CDR1 SGHRS, CDR2 YFSETQ. The CDR3 bases are TGCGCCAGCAGCTTGGTCGTCGGTACCGGGGAGCTGTTTTTT. Its translation is CASSLVVGTGELFF.

The chain has TRBV28 and TRBJ1-4; the match to TRBD1 covers 10 bases. Germline CDR1 reads MDHEN; CDR2 reads SYDVKM. The CDR3 loop spans 16 amino acids. V was pared by 3 bases and J by 6 bases, with 7 bases of the junction left unmatched. The CDR3 reads CASSLAGDRGHEKLFF. The CDR3 DNA sequence: TGTGCCAGCAGTTTGGCGGGGGACAGGGGCCATGAAAAACTGTTTTTT.

The chain has TRBV5-6 and TRBJ2-5, with D perhaps TRBD2 (5 bases). CDR3 size: 14 residues. Between the trimmed V and J ends, which lost 1 base and 1 base, there was a span of 8 bases. Germline assignment: CDR1 SGHDT and CDR2 YYEEEE. The CDR3 region has the DNA TGTGCCAGCAGCTTGACTCGGGGCCAAGAGACCCAGTACTTC. Protein sequence: CASSLTRGQETQYF.

This clone is a singleton in its sample. The rearrangement links TRBV5-1 to TRBJ1-1, with 9 bases lining up with TRBD1. The V gene's germline CDR1 is SGHRS and CDR2 YFSETQ. CDR3 length: 16 residues. With V trimmed by 0 bases and J by 4 bases, 7 bases remained unmatched. The CDR3 sequence is CASSLAGDRVGTEAFF. CDR3 DNA sequence: TGCGCCAGCAGCTTGGCCGGGGACAGGGTGGGCACTGAAGCTTTCTTT. The whole variable domain, remainder taken from reference TRBV5-1 and TRBJ1-1, is KAGVTQTPRYLIKTRGQQVTLSCSPISGHRSVSWYQQTPGQGLQFLFEYFSETQRNKGNFPGRFSGRQFSNSRSEMNVSTLELGDSALYLCASSLAGDRVGTEAFFGQGTRLTVV.

The V gene is TRBV4-1, the J gene TRBJ1-1; 7 bases align to TRBD1. V shed 3 bases and J 2 bases; nucleotides not matched to a gene: 6. CDR3 size: 15 residues. Germline V gene lookup returns CDR1 MGHRA and CDR2 YSYEKL. CDR3 loop: CASSHLGTANTEAFF. CDR3 bases: TGCGCCAGCAGCCACCTCGGGACAGCTAACACTGAAGCTTTCTTT.

This clone was observed a single time. J is TRBJ1-1 and V is TRBV19, with unresolved D. The CDR3 spans 14 residues. V shed 2 bases and J shed 2 bases, with 9 bases lying between them. Germline V gene sequence: CDR1 LNHDA, CDR2 SQIVND (reference sequence). CDR3 loop: CASSIQAFNTEAFF. CDR3 nucleotides: TGTGCCAGTAGTATACAGGCCTTTAACACTGAAGCTTTCTTT.

The rearrangement joins TRBV11-1 to TRBJ2-1; a weak D match, TRBD2 (7 bases). Trimming shortened V by 3 bases and J by 8 bases, and 17 bases separated the two germline ends. The CDR3 is 15 residues long. Germline CDR1 SGHAT, CDR2 FQDESV (reference sequence). The DNA for the CDR3 is TGTGCCAGCAGCTTTTTGGGGGGGGCTCGGGATGAGCAGTTCTTC. Translation: CASSFLGGARDEQFF.

The V and J genes are TRBV25-1 and TRBJ1-6; the match to TRBD1 covers 10 bases. This CDR3 comprises 15 residues. Germline CDR1 MGHDK, CDR2 SYGVNS. V gave up 8 bases and J gave up 6 bases; unmatched junction bases: 7. CDR3 loop: CASGGQGGGNSPLHF. In nucleotides, the CDR3 is TGTGCCAGCGGCGGACAGGGGGGCGGTAATTCACCCCTCCACTTT.

The V and J genes are TRBV5-6 and TRBJ1-1, with D tentatively TRBD1 (5 bases). Trimming stripped 6 bases from V and 2 bases from J, with 17 bases between. Germline V gives CDR1 SGHDT, CDR2 YYEEEE. This CDR3 has 15 residues. This CDR3 is CASIVLGGTNTEAFF. The DNA of the CDR3 is TGTGCCAGCATCGTCTTGGGGGGGACTAACACTGAAGCTTTCTTT.

The chain links TRBV7-3 to TRBJ2-1; 8 bases line up with TRBD2. The V segment lost 2 bases and the J segment 8 bases; nucleotides outside the gene matches: 14. Germline loops: CDR1 SGHTA, CDR2 FQGTGA. The length of the CDR3 is 17 residues. The CDR3 sequence: CASSLGSAGGGSYEQFF. As DNA, the CDR3 is TGTGCCAGCAGCTTAGGGTCCGCTGGCGGGGGGAGCTATGAGCAGTTCTTC.

V gene TRBV19 combines with J gene TRBJ1-3, with D possibly being TRBD1 (5 bases). The CDR3 is made up of 14 amino acids. From germline, CDR1 is LNHDA and CDR2 SQIVND (reference sequence). Trimming pared 9 bases from V and 2 bases from J, leaving 14 bases between. CDR3 bases: TGTGCCAGCCGATGGGGGGGAACTGGAAACACCATATATTTT. Its translation: CASRWGGTGNTIYF. Full variable domain (missing parts from reference TRBV19 and TRBJ1-3): DGGITQSPKYLFRKEGQNVTLSCEQNLNHDAMYWYRQDPGQGLRLIYYSQIVNDFQKGDIAEGYSVSREKKESFPLTVTSAQKNPTAFYLCASRWGGTGNTIYFGEGSWLTVV.

This clone was seen a single time. The V call is TRBV5-1, the J call TRBJ2-3; 8 nucleotides match TRBD2. After removal of 0 bases from V and 4 bases from J, the junction contained 1 base not matched to a gene. Per germline, CDR1 SGHRS and CDR2 YFSETQ. This CDR3 spans 14 amino acids. Here the CDR3 reads CASSLAGGADTQYF. As DNA, the CDR3 is TGCGCCAGCAGCTTGGCCGGGGGGGCAGATACGCAGTATTTT.

V usage is TRBV28 and J usage is TRBJ1-5, with a tentative D call TRBD1 (5 bases). Trimming left V 7 bases short and J 3 bases short, with 13 bases between. Germline CDR1 MDHEN, CDR2 SYDVKM. The CDR3 is made up of 14 amino acids. The CDR3 loop is CASTDGGVNQPQHF. In DNA, the CDR3 is TGTGCCAGCACAGACGGAGGGGTCAATCAGCCCCAGCATTTT.

This clone has a single count. The chain links TRBV30 to TRBJ1-6, with 9 nucleotides matching TRBD1. V shed 3 bases and J 9 bases; nucleotides not matched to a gene: 9. Germline V gene sequence: CDR1 GTSNPN, CDR2 SVGIG (reference sequence). This CDR3 region has 15 residues. CDR3 residues: CAWRGDRGVFSPLHF. CDR3 nucleotide sequence: TGTGCCTGGAGGGGCGACAGGGGGGTTTTTTCACCCCTCCACTTT.

The chain has TRBV3-1 (or the pseudogene TRBV3-2) and TRBJ2-5, with D tentatively TRBD2 (5 bases). This CDR3 is built from 14 residues. The V end was cut by 0 bases, the J end by 4 bases, with 9 bases between. The germline CDR1 and CDR2 sequences are LGHDT and YNNKEL (reference sequence). Here the CDR3 reads CASSQDPGVETQYF. The CDR3, as DNA: TGTGCCAGCAGCCAAGATCCCGGGGTAGAGACCCAGTACTTC.

V usage is TRBV7-9 and J usage is TRBJ2-1; 9 nucleotides agree with TRBD1. The CDR3 is 15 residues long. Trimming at V came to 1 base and at J to 8 bases, leaving 6 bases not matched to a gene. CDR1 is SEHNR and CDR2 is FQNEAQ in the germline V gene (reference sequence). CDR3 nucleotide sequence: TGTGCCAGCAGCTTAGTCTGGGACAGGGTCGATGAGCAGTTCTTC. As protein: CASSLVWDRVDEQFF.

This chain uses TRBV25-1 with TRBJ1-1, with 8 positions matching TRBD1. Germline CDR1 reads MGHDK; CDR2 reads SYGVNS. The CDR3 is 15 residues long. Trimming at V came to 4 bases and at J to 0 bases, leaving 4 bases not matched to a gene. CDR3 bases: TGTGCCAGCAGTGGCAAACAGGGGGTGAACACTGAAGCTTTCTTT. Translating it yields CASSGKQGVNTEAFF.

V and J are TRBV5-4 and TRBJ2-3, with D perhaps TRBD2 (7 bases). V lost 4 bases, J lost 0 bases, and 15 bases lay in between. The length of the CDR3 is 16 residues. CDR1 SGHNT and CDR2 YYREEE come from the germline V gene (reference sequence). CDR3 coding DNA: TGTGCCAGCAGCCTAATGGGGGGGGCTAGCACAGATACGCAGTATTTT. It codes for CASSLMGGASTDTQYF.

V and J are TRBV2 and TRBJ1-3; 8 bases match TRBD1. J lost 1 base, V lost 4 bases, and 12 bases had no gene match. The CDR3 extends over 18 amino acids. CDR1 is SNHLY, CDR2 FYNNEI, per germline. The CDR3 bases are TGTGCCAGCAGTGGACAGGGGACTCCTTCGTTGTCTGGAAACACCATATATTTT. It codes for CASSGQGTPSLSGNTIYF. Looking up the rest from reference TRBV2 and TRBJ1-3 gives the full variable domain: EPEVTQTPSHQVTQMGQEVILRCVPISNHLYFYWYRQILGQKVEFLVSFYNNEISEKSEIFDDQFSVERPDGSNFTLKIRSTKLEDSAMYFCASSGQGTPSLSGNTIYFGEGSWLTVV.